This T cell receptor beta chain was identified in a study of T cell changes during pregnancy in multiple sclerosis. The CDR3 contains 14 residues. In germline, CDR1 is SGHAT, CDR2 FQDESV (reference sequence). Germline trimming cut 5 bases from V and 9 bases from J; bases unmatched to any gene: 4. Sequenced by immunoSEQ multiplex PCR; TCRdb stores in-frame clones only, minus some. The sample holds about 80,000 clones, about 92% seen once. This sequence originates from a female donor with multiple sclerosis, enrolled in a pregnancy study. Source: peripheral blood, taken before pregnancy. The genes are TRBV11-1 and TRBJ2-1, with 13 bases that match TRBD2. The CDR3 loop reads CASSPGLAGVEQFF. Written as DNA, the CDR3 is TGTGCCAGCAGCCCCGGACTAGCGGGAGTTGAGCAGTTCTTC.